These T cell receptor beta chains were read from a single sample in a study of blood T cell repertoires in COVID-19. Sequenced by immunoSEQ multiplex PCR; TCRdb stores in-frame clones only, minus some. The repertoire holds 50,000 to 75,000 clones, with roughly 76% as singletons. The sample consisted of peripheral blood. The receptors originated from a human donor in a cohort sampled during active COVID-19. Each CDR3 is given with its conserved first and last residue. D genes are given only for firm matches. Not all rows give a size; the values are once, few, many and, for expanded clones, a class.

j_gene: TRBJ2-7
d_gene: TRBD1
v_gene: TRBV7-3
len: 15
abundance: -
CDR3nt: TGTGCCAGCAGCACAACCGGGACAGGGATTTACGAGCAGTACTTC
CDR3aa: CASSTTGTGIYEQYF

j_gene: TRBJ1-4
d_gene: -
v_gene: TRBV20-1
len: 14
abundance: -
CDR3nt: TGCAGTGCTAGTAAGTGGGGCGCCGATGAAAAACTGTTTTTT
CDR3aa: CSASKWGADEKLFF

j_gene: TRBJ2-7
d_gene: -
v_gene: TRBV6-1
len: 18
abundance: once
CDR3nt: TGTGCCAGCAGTGAAGCGCGGGGCAGGGCGGCGGCGTCCTACGAGCAGTACTTC
CDR3aa: CASSEARGRAAASYEQYF

j_gene: TRBJ1-1
d_gene: -
v_gene: TRBV11-2
len: 15
abundance: -
CDR3nt: TGTGCCAGCAGCTTAGTCTGGCGGGGGAACACTGAAGCTTTCTTT
CDR3aa: CASSLVWRGNTEAFF

j_gene: TRBJ2-5
d_gene: TRBD1
v_gene: TRBV6-1
len: 14
abundance: -
CDR3nt: TGTGCCAGCAGTGAGGGGACAGGGTTAGAGACCCAGTACTTC
CDR3aa: CASSEGTGLETQYF

j_gene: TRBJ1-2
d_gene: TRBD1
v_gene: TRBV19
len: 15
abundance: -
CDR3nt: TGTGCCAGTAACATCCGGGACAGTGCTAACTATGGCTACACCTTC
CDR3aa: CASNIRDSANYGYTF

j_gene: TRBJ2-5
d_gene: TRBD2
v_gene: TRBV19
len: 12
abundance: -
CDR3nt: TGTGCCAGTAGTCGGGGGGGTGAGACCCAGTACTTC
CDR3aa: CASSRGGETQYF

j_gene: TRBJ2-1
d_gene: TRBD1
v_gene: TRBV5-4
len: 17
abundance: few
CDR3nt: TGTGCCAGCAGCCGACAAGACAGGGGTCCCCGCTACAATGAGCAGTTCTTC
CDR3aa: CASSRQDRGPRYNEQFF

j_gene: TRBJ1-2
d_gene: -
v_gene: TRBV28
len: 12
abundance: -
CDR3nt: TGTGCCAGCAGTTTGGCGGCCTATGGCTACACCTTC
CDR3aa: CASSLAAYGYTF

j_gene: TRBJ2-2
d_gene: -
v_gene: TRBV7-9
len: 15
abundance: many
CDR3nt: TGTGCCAGCGCTACCGGGACACTGGGGGCCGGGGAGCTGTTTTTT
CDR3aa: CASATGTLGAGELFF

j_gene: TRBJ2-5
d_gene: -
v_gene: TRBV5-6
len: 16
abundance: -
CDR3nt: TGTGCCAGCAGCTCCCGTCGTGGGGGGAAACAAGAGACCCAGTACTTC
CDR3aa: CASSSRRGGKQETQYF

j_gene: TRBJ2-7
d_gene: TRBD1
v_gene: TRBV2
len: 16
abundance: -
CDR3nt: TGTGCCAGCAGTGGTTCGGACAGGGGAATCTCCTACGAGCAGTACTTC
CDR3aa: CASSGSDRGISYEQYF

j_gene: TRBJ2-1
d_gene: TRBD1
v_gene: TRBV28
len: 14
abundance: -
CDR3nt: TGTGCCAGCAGTCGGACAGGGGGCTTTAATGAGCAGTTCTTC
CDR3aa: CASSRTGGFNEQFF

j_gene: TRBJ2-7
d_gene: -
v_gene: TRBV3-1/TRBV3-2
len: 13
abundance: -
CDR3nt: TGTGCCAGCAGCCAAGGGAGAAGATCCGAGCAGTACTTC
CDR3aa: CASSQGRRSEQYF

j_gene: TRBJ2-7
d_gene: -
v_gene: TRBV19
len: 15
abundance: few
CDR3nt: TGTGCCAGTAGTCCCACCGGACACGGATTCTACGAGCAGTACTTC
CDR3aa: CASSPTGHGFYEQYF

j_gene: TRBJ2-7
d_gene: -
v_gene: TRBV11-2
len: 12
abundance: -
CDR3nt: TGTGCCAGCAGCCTGCGATCCTACGAGCAGTACTTC
CDR3aa: CASSLRSYEQYF

j_gene: TRBJ1-4
d_gene: TRBD1
v_gene: TRBV28
len: 16
abundance: -
CDR3nt: TGTGCCAGCAGTTCCTATACCGGGACAGGGAGGGAAAAACTGTTTTTT
CDR3aa: CASSSYTGTGREKLFF

j_gene: TRBJ2-6
d_gene: -
v_gene: TRBV2
len: 17
abundance: -
CDR3nt: TGTGCCAGCAGTGAGACCCAGGGGTTTGGTGGGGCCAACGTCCTGACTTTC
CDR3aa: CASSETQGFGGANVLTF

j_gene: TRBJ1-1
d_gene: -
v_gene: TRBV7-9
len: 13
abundance: -
CDR3nt: TGTGCCAGCAGCTTGCGGCAGAACACTGAAGCTTTCTTT
CDR3aa: CASSLRQNTEAFF

j_gene: TRBJ2-1
d_gene: -
v_gene: TRBV2
len: 14
abundance: -
CDR3nt: TGTGCCAGCAGTGATATCGGTAACTACAATGAGCAGTTCTTC
CDR3aa: CASSDIGNYNEQFF

j_gene: TRBJ2-5
d_gene: TRBD1
v_gene: TRBV18
len: 15
abundance: -
CDR3nt: TGTGCCAGCTCACCACCGACAGGGGGAAAAGAGACCCAGTACTTC
CDR3aa: CASSPPTGGKETQYF

j_gene: TRBJ2-3
d_gene: TRBD2
v_gene: TRBV5-1
len: 14
abundance: -
CDR3nt: TGCGCCAGCACCAAACTAGCGAGCACAGATACGCAGTATTTT
CDR3aa: CASTKLASTDTQYF

j_gene: TRBJ1-2
d_gene: -
v_gene: TRBV19
len: 15
abundance: -
CDR3nt: TGTGCCAGTCGGCCTCAGGGCGGGAGCGTTTATGGCTACACCTTC
CDR3aa: CASRPQGGSVYGYTF

j_gene: TRBJ2-3
d_gene: -
v_gene: TRBV3-1/TRBV3-2
len: 14
abundance: -
CDR3nt: TGTGCCAGCCAAGGGGGGGGGTTCACAGATACGCAGTATTTT
CDR3aa: CASQGGGFTDTQYF

j_gene: TRBJ2-5
d_gene: -
v_gene: TRBV5-6
len: 13
abundance: -
CDR3nt: TGTGCCAGCAGCTTGGACAGACGGGAGACCCAGTACTTC
CDR3aa: CASSLDRRETQYF

j_gene: TRBJ2-3
d_gene: TRBD2
v_gene: TRBV2
len: 15
abundance: -
CDR3nt: TGTGCCAGCAGTGTCAATAGCGGGGGTACCTCCACGCAGTATTTT
CDR3aa: CASSVNSGGTSTQYF

j_gene: TRBJ1-2
d_gene: -
v_gene: TRBV30
len: 14
abundance: -
CDR3nt: TGTGCCTGGAGTGTACCAGGGGCTAACTATGGCTACACCTTC
CDR3aa: CAWSVPGANYGYTF

j_gene: TRBJ2-1
d_gene: -
v_gene: TRBV11-3
len: 17
abundance: -
CDR3nt: TGTGCCAGCAGCTTAGATAGCGAGACTAGCTCCTACAATGAGCAGTTCTTC
CDR3aa: CASSLDSETSSYNEQFF

j_gene: TRBJ1-5
d_gene: -
v_gene: TRBV6-5
len: 13
abundance: -
CDR3nt: TGTGCCAGCAGTTACTTCAGTGGTCAGCCCCAGCATTTT
CDR3aa: CASSYFSGQPQHF

j_gene: TRBJ2-3
d_gene: TRBD1
v_gene: TRBV7-6
len: 16
abundance: -
CDR3nt: TGTGCCAGCAGCCCCACCCTGAGCTACAGGGGTGATACGCAGTATTTT
CDR3aa: CASSPTLSYRGDTQYF

j_gene: TRBJ2-5
d_gene: TRBD1
v_gene: TRBV18
len: 15
abundance: -
CDR3nt: TGTGCCAGCTCACCTGAACAGGGGTTCCAAGAGACCCAGTACTTC
CDR3aa: CASSPEQGFQETQYF

j_gene: TRBJ1-3
d_gene: TRBD1
v_gene: TRBV3-1/TRBV3-2
len: 13
abundance: -
CDR3nt: TGTGCCAGCAGTCTCACACAGGGGACCACCATATATTTT
CDR3aa: CASSLTQGTTIYF

j_gene: TRBJ2-6
d_gene: TRBD1
v_gene: TRBV6-6
len: 18
abundance: -
CDR3nt: TGTGCCAGCAGACGAACCGGGACAGGGGGCGGTGGGGCCAACGTCCTGACTTTC
CDR3aa: CASRRTGTGGGGANVLTF

j_gene: TRBJ1-2
d_gene: -
v_gene: TRBV7-9
len: 14
abundance: few
CDR3nt: TGTGCCAGCAGCTTAGCGCTCGGGGGTGGTGGCTACACCTTC
CDR3aa: CASSLALGGGGYTF

j_gene: TRBJ1-3
d_gene: TRBD1
v_gene: TRBV6-5
len: 14
abundance: -
CDR3nt: TGTGCCAGCAAAGAGACAGGGACCGGAAACACCATATATTTT
CDR3aa: CASKETGTGNTIYF

j_gene: TRBJ1-5
d_gene: -
v_gene: TRBV28
len: 17
abundance: -
CDR3nt: TGTGCCAGCAGTTTATTCGCGACACATCAACGGAATCAGCCCCAGCATTTT
CDR3aa: CASSLFATHQRNQPQHF

j_gene: TRBJ2-1
d_gene: -
v_gene: TRBV5-4
len: 15
abundance: -
CDR3nt: TGTGCCAGCTTTTTTCAGGGCATGGTCTACAATGAGCAGTTCTTC
CDR3aa: CASFFQGMVYNEQFF

j_gene: TRBJ2-1
d_gene: TRBD2
v_gene: TRBV27
len: 17
abundance: -
CDR3nt: TGTGCCAGCAGTTTATCTCCTAGCGGTAGCTCCTACAATGAGCAGTTCTTC
CDR3aa: CASSLSPSGSSYNEQFF

j_gene: TRBJ2-4
d_gene: -
v_gene: TRBV15
len: 19
abundance: -
CDR3nt: TGTGCCACCAGCAGAGCCTTGGGCACAGGGTCCCTAGCCAAAAACATTCAGTACTTC
CDR3aa: CATSRALGTGSLAKNIQYF

j_gene: TRBJ1-5
d_gene: TRBD1
v_gene: TRBV27
len: 17
abundance: -
CDR3nt: TGTGCCAGCAGTCGACAGGGGGTCTTTGGGACCCCCCCAGCCCAGCATTTT
CDR3aa: CASSRQGVFGTPPAQHF

j_gene: TRBJ2-2
d_gene: TRBD2
v_gene: TRBV6-2/TRBV6-3
len: 16
abundance: few
CDR3nt: TGTGCCAGCAGTTACTCGGCGGGGGCGAACACCGGGGAGCTGTTTTTT
CDR3aa: CASSYSAGANTGELFF

j_gene: TRBJ2-5
d_gene: -
v_gene: TRBV5-8
len: 14
abundance: once
CDR3nt: TGTGCCAGCAGCTTGGAGGGGGGGCAAGAGACCCAGTACTTC
CDR3aa: CASSLEGGQETQYF

j_gene: TRBJ2-5
d_gene: TRBD1
v_gene: TRBV2
len: 15
abundance: few
CDR3nt: TGTGCCAGCAGGGACTCACAGGGGGTCCAAGAGACCCAGTACTTC
CDR3aa: CASRDSQGVQETQYF

j_gene: TRBJ1-2
d_gene: TRBD1
v_gene: TRBV6-5
len: 15
abundance: -
CDR3nt: TGTGCCAGCAGTTACCTTGGGACAGGGCTGGAGGGCTACACCTTC
CDR3aa: CASSYLGTGLEGYTF

j_gene: TRBJ2-2
d_gene: TRBD2
v_gene: TRBV2
len: 15
abundance: -
CDR3nt: TGTGCCAGCAGTCCGGAGCTAGCGGGCACCGGGGAGCTGTTTTTT
CDR3aa: CASSPELAGTGELFF

j_gene: TRBJ1-6
d_gene: -
v_gene: TRBV7-8
len: 13
abundance: few
CDR3nt: TGTGCCAGCAGCCCAGCGGGGACACACCCTATCCACTTT
CDR3aa: CASSPAGTHPIHF

j_gene: TRBJ2-1
d_gene: TRBD1
v_gene: TRBV18
len: 14
abundance: -
CDR3nt: TGTGCCAGCTCACCCTCGGGACAGAATAATGAGCAGTTCTTC
CDR3aa: CASSPSGQNNEQFF

j_gene: TRBJ1-2
d_gene: -
v_gene: TRBV14
len: 15
abundance: -
CDR3nt: TGTGCCAGCAGCCAGGACGGGGTAATGAGCTATGGCTACACCTTC
CDR3aa: CASSQDGVMSYGYTF

j_gene: TRBJ1-6
d_gene: -
v_gene: TRBV27
len: 16
abundance: -
CDR3nt: TGTGCCAGCAGCACCGAAGGGGTTTCGGGTAATTCACCCCTCCACTTT
CDR3aa: CASSTEGVSGNSPLHF

j_gene: TRBJ2-7
d_gene: TRBD1
v_gene: TRBV5-6
len: 13
abundance: -
CDR3nt: TGTGCCAGCAACTACAGGGGGCTCCACGAGCAGTACTTC
CDR3aa: CASNYRGLHEQYF

j_gene: TRBJ1-1
d_gene: -
v_gene: TRBV7-9
len: 15
abundance: -
CDR3nt: TGTGCCAGCAGCCCTCCGTGGGCGGGGGGTACTGAAGCTTTCTTT
CDR3aa: CASSPPWAGGTEAFF

j_gene: TRBJ2-1
d_gene: -
v_gene: TRBV4-3
len: 20
abundance: -
CDR3nt: TGCGCCAGCAGCCAAGAGCGACCTAACCCGACGGGGGGCCGATTCAATGAGCAGTTCTTC
CDR3aa: CASSQERPNPTGGRFNEQFF

j_gene: TRBJ1-4
d_gene: -
v_gene: TRBV19
len: 15
abundance: -
CDR3nt: TGTGCCAGTAGTCTGAACATAGCAACTAATGAAAAGCTGTTTTTT
CDR3aa: CASSLNIATNEKLFF

j_gene: TRBJ1-6
d_gene: -
v_gene: TRBV3-1/TRBV3-2
len: 15
abundance: -
CDR3nt: TGTGCCAGCAGCCAAGGGGCGGGGAAGGATTCACCCCTCCACTTT
CDR3aa: CASSQGAGKDSPLHF

j_gene: TRBJ2-5
d_gene: TRBD2
v_gene: TRBV27
len: 15
abundance: -
CDR3nt: TGTGCCAGCAGGCCGACTAGCGGGGGCCTAACGACCCAGTACTTC
CDR3aa: CASRPTSGGLTTQYF

j_gene: TRBJ2-2
d_gene: TRBD2
v_gene: TRBV2
len: 14
abundance: -
CDR3nt: TGTGCCAGCACCCAGCGGGGAATTGCCGGGGAGCTGTTTTTT
CDR3aa: CASTQRGIAGELFF

j_gene: TRBJ2-5
d_gene: TRBD2
v_gene: TRBV19
len: 15
abundance: -
CDR3nt: TGTGCCAGTAGTAGCGGGACTAGCGGGAAGACGGCCCAGTACTTC
CDR3aa: CASSSGTSGKTAQYF

j_gene: TRBJ2-5
d_gene: -
v_gene: TRBV6-5
len: 15
abundance: once
CDR3nt: TGTGCCAGCAGGAGACGGGGGACTTACCAAGAGACCCAGTACTTC
CDR3aa: CASRRRGTYQETQYF

j_gene: TRBJ2-7
d_gene: -
v_gene: TRBV3-1/TRBV3-2
len: 13
abundance: -
CDR3nt: TGTGCCAGCAGCCAAGAAAGGAGAGGCGAGCAGTACTTC
CDR3aa: CASSQERRGEQYF